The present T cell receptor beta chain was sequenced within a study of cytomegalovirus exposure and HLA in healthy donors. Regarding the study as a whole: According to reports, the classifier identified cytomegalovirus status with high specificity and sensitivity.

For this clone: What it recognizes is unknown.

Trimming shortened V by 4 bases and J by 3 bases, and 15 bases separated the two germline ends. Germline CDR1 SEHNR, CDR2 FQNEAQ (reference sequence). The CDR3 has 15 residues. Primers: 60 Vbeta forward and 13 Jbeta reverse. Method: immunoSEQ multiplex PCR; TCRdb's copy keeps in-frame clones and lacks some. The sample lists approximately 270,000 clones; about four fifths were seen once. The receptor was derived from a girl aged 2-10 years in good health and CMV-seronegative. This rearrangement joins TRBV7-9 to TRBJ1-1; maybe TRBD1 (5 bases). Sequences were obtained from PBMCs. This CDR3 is CASSSRVSSDTEAFF. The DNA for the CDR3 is TGTGCCAGCAGCTCCAGGGTCTCGTCAGACACTGAAGCTTTCTTT.